This record concerns one TCR beta chain sequence. This sample is part of a study of blood T cell repertoires in COVID-19. Study-level background: Samples taken during acute and convalescent COVID-19 were collected in the United States, Italy and Spain. Sample material is recorded as cDNA or gDNA derived from T cells, B-cell-depleted T cells, or PBMCs.

From germline, CDR1 is KGHSH and CDR2 LQKENI. CDR3 length: 16 amino acids. The V end was cut by 2 bases, the J end by 7 bases, with 18 bases between. Under the authors' procedure: The assay estimated nucleated cells by amplifying reference gene primers. Sequencing used immunoSEQ multiplex PCR; TCRdb keeps in-frame clones, though not all of them. From that table come the V and J calls and clone size; the DNA was used to work out D and trimming. The sample yields under 300,000 clones, roughly 87% seen once. The gene calls are TRBV18 and TRBJ2-1; D not resolved. The sequence came from a woman between 25 and 40 years old with acute or convalescent COVID-19. The sample was peripheral blood. This chain's CDR3 is CASSPTRSKGRNEQFF. The CDR3 DNA reads TGTGCCAGCTCACCAACACGGAGCAAAGGTCGGAATGAGCAGTTCTTC.